The T cell receptor (beta chain) described here comes from a study of blood T cell repertoires in COVID-19. Background on the study: T cells, B-cell-depleted T cells, or PBMCs supplied cDNA or gDNA.

The method was immunoSEQ multiplex PCR; TCRdb's version includes in-frame clones alone and lacks a portion of them. The data contain about 88,000 clones, roughly nine tenths of them seen just once; the ten biggest clones take up 15%. The clonotype originates from a male donor with acute or convalescent COVID-19. The sample consisted of peripheral blood.

The CDR3 loop is CASSQQYEQYF. The CDR3 DNA sequence: TGTGCCAGCAGCCAACAGTACGAGCAGTACTTC. The chain recombines TRBV7-9 with TRBJ2-7; D remains ambiguous. CDR1 is SEHNR and CDR2 is FQNEAQ in the germline V gene (reference sequence). The V gene lost 5 bases and the J gene lost 4 bases, with 6 bases spanning the gap. The CDR3 length is 11 residues.